These T cell receptor beta chains were read from a single sample in a study of cytomegalovirus exposure and HLA in healthy donors. Clones were read by immunoSEQ multiplex PCR, and TCRdb kept only the in-frame ones, dropping some. The sample consists of tens of thousands of clones, about 93% of them appearing once. Sequencing was performed on PBMCs. These TCRs come from a woman in her late teens or twenties in good health and CMV-seropositive. CDR3s include the opening cysteine and the closing phenylalanine or tryptophan. D genes are given only for firm matches. Size is stated for part of the rows, as once, few or many counts, or as a class when the clone is expanded.

TRBV6-4	TRBJ2-3	.	.	TGTGCCAGCAGTGACTCGGAGGAGGGGGATACGCAGTATTTT	CASSDSEEGDTQYF
TRBV27	TRBJ1-1	.	.	TGTGCCAGCAGTTTATCTGGGACCACGACAGGCGAAGCTTTCTTT	CASSLSGTTTGEAFF
TRBV5-1	TRBJ1-1	.	.	TGCGCCAGCAGCTTGGGGCCCCCAGACACTGAAGCTTTCTTT	CASSLGPPDTEAFF
TRBV4-3	TRBJ1-5	.	.	TGCGCCAGCAGCCAATCATTAGGGCCAGGGGATCAGCCCCAGCATTTT	CASSQSLGPGDQPQHF
TRBV5-1	TRBJ1-1	TRBD1	.	TGCGCCAGCAGCCCCCGCGGGACAGGGGGGTTTAACACTGAAGCTTTCTTT	CASSPRGTGGFNTEAFF
TRBV7-2	TRBJ2-1	TRBD2	.	TGTGCCAGCAGCTTAACGGCTAGCGGGGGAAATGAGCAGTTCTTC	CASSLTASGGNEQFF
TRBV5-1	TRBJ2-6	TRBD2	.	TGCGCCAGCAGCTTGTTCCCCTTGCGGGAGGGCCTATCTGGGGCCAACGTCCTGACTTTC	CASSLFPLREGLSGANVLTF
TRBV6-5	TRBJ2-5	.	once	TGTGCCAGCAGTTACTATGGCAGACAAGAGACCCAGTACTTC	CASSYYGRQETQYF
TRBV6-1	TRBJ1-2	.	.	TGTGCCAGCAGTGCAGGGTACTATGGCTACACCTTC	CASSAGYYGYTF
TRBV11-2	TRBJ2-5	.	.	TGTGCCAGCAGCCCAACCTCGCCGGGACTCCAACAAGAGACCCAGTACTTC	CASSPTSPGLQQETQYF
TRBV27	TRBJ2-3	.	few	TGTGCCAGCAGTTTATCGGGGGCTAGCACAGATACGCAGTATTTT	CASSLSGASTDTQYF
TRBV11-2	TRBJ2-7	.	.	TGTGCCAGCAGCGTAACTTGGGGCGGAGTAAGCTCCTACGAGCAGTACTTC	CASSVTWGGVSSYEQYF
TRBV10-1	TRBJ1-1	.	.	TGCGCCAGCAGTGAGTACAGGGAGACCATGAACACTGAAGCTTTCTTT	CASSEYRETMNTEAFF
TRBV4-1	TRBJ2-5	.	.	TGCGCCAGCAGCCAAGACCGAGGTACCCGCCAGGGAGAGACCCAGTACTTC	CASSQDRGTRQGETQYF
TRBV19	TRBJ1-5	.	.	TGTGCCAGTAGTCTTCTAGAGGGGGTCAGGTTCAATCAGCCCCAGCATTTT	CASSLLEGVRFNQPQHF
TRBV28	TRBJ1-1	TRBD1	few	TGTGCCAGCAGTTTCCGGGGACAGGGCGCTGAAGCTTTCTTT	CASSFRGQGAEAFF
TRBV28	TRBJ1-5	.	.	TGTGCCAGCAGTTTAGCGGGGATTTCTGTTCAGCCCCAGCATTTT	CASSLAGISVQPQHF